A single sample is the source of the 13 T cell receptor beta chains below, sequenced in a study of vaccination and CD4 T cells after COVID-19. Antigens of these TCRs are unknown. Sequence data for DNA of cultured CD4+ T cells were generated by the Oncomine TCR Beta short-read assay. TCRdb passed the PCR reads through MiXCR, listing each CDR3 protein once. Of some 15,000 distinct CDR3 sequences listed, 50% to 55% are singletons. The treatment was: roughly 10-day PBMC culture with coronavirus spike peptide pools or control peptides (ViraFEST assay). Material for sequencing was CD4+ T cells from blood, cultured in vitro. The receptors originated from a human donor who had recovered from COVID-19.

Only a few counts were recorded for this clonotype. The chain is built from TRBV6-2 or TRBV6-3 and TRBJ2-3; D call uncertain. The germline CDR1 and CDR2 sequences are MNHEY and SVGEGT. CDR3 length equals 11 residues. Trimming left V 10 bases short and J 6 bases short, with 11 bases between. CDR3 in DNA: TGTGCCACCGAGGAGCGTGATACGCAGTATTTT. This codes for CATEERDTQYF.

CDR3 residues: CASNLRTGEAFF. CDR3 nucleotides: TGTGCCAGCAACCTACGGACAGGGGAAGCTTTCTTT. The V call is TRBV11-2, the J call TRBJ1-1, with 8 positions matching TRBD1. The V gene's germline CDR1 is SGHAT and CDR2 FQNNGV. CDR3 length equals 12 residues. V lost 7 bases to trimming and J lost 8 bases; unmatched junction nucleotides: 6. Full variable domain (outside the CDR3, taken from reference TRBV11-2 and TRBJ1-1): EAGVAQSPRYKIIEKRQSVAFWCNPISGHATLYWYQQILGQGPKLLIQFQNNGVVDDSQLPKDRFSAERLKGVDSTLKIQPAKLEDSAVYLCASNLRTGEAFFGQGTRLTVV.

The chain links TRBV5-1 to TRBJ1-5, with 8 bases fitting TRBD1. Per the germline V gene, CDR1 is SGHRS and CDR2 is YFSETQ. The CDR3 covers 15 residues. Trimming took 0 bases from V and 6 from J; bases not matched to a gene: 5. Written as DNA, the CDR3 is TGCGCCAGCAGCTTGGGACAGGGGCTGGGTCAGCCCCAGCATTTT. Translated, it gives CASSLGQGLGQPQHF.

V is TRBV6-2 or TRBV6-3 and J is TRBJ2-7, with 8 bases fitting TRBD1. V lost 3 bases, J lost 0 bases, and 10 bases stayed unmatched. The CDR3 length is 17 residues. CDR1 MNHEY and CDR2 SVGEGT come from the germline V gene. The CDR3 nucleotides read TGTGCCAGCAGTTATGGCCCTACAGGGGGGAGCTCCTACGAGCAGTACTTC. As protein: CASSYGPTGGSSYEQYF.

This clonotype was counted only a few times. This chain uses TRBV7-3 with TRBJ1-4, with a weak D call TRBD1 (6 bases). The V and J ends lost 5 bases and 7 bases respectively, with 17 bases between them. Germline V lookup: CDR1 SGHTA, CDR2 FQGTGA. This CDR3 is built from 15 residues. CDR3 sequence reads: CASSRFGGSGEKLFF. The CDR3 DNA is TGTGCCAGCAGCCGATTCGGGGGCTCCGGTGAAAAACTGTTTTTT.

V gene TRBV5-1 combines with J gene TRBJ2-5; 13 positions match TRBD2. In germline, CDR1 is SGHRS, CDR2 YFSETQ. The CDR3 is 16 residues long. Trimming removed 4 bases from V and 5 bases from J; junction bases left unmatched: 8. In nucleotides, the CDR3 is TGCGCCAGCAGCCACGGACTAGCGGGAGTTGGGGAGACCCAGTACTTC. Translating it yields CASSHGLAGVGETQYF. The full variable domain, with the rest looked up from reference TRBV5-1 and TRBJ2-5, is KAGVTQTPRYLIKTRGQQVTLSCSPISGHRSVSWYQQTPGQGLQFLFEYFSETQRNKGNFPGRFSGRQFSNSRSEMNVSTLELGDSALYLCASSHGLAGVGETQYFGPGTRLLVL.

The chain employs TRBV18 and TRBJ1-5; D unresolved. V shed 1 base and J shed 7 bases, with 8 bases lying between them. The length of the CDR3 is 13 residues. The germline gives CDR1 KGHSH, CDR2 LQKENI. CDR3 nucleotide sequence: TGTGCCAGCTCACCACTTAGGCGGCAGCCCCAGCATTTT. It specifies CASSPLRRQPQHF.

This sequence joins TRBV7-8 and TRBJ2-5, with 7 nucleotides matching TRBD1. J was trimmed by 2 bases and V by 3 bases; bases with no gene match: 6. The CDR3 is 15 amino acids. Per the germline V gene, CDR1 is SGHVS and CDR2 is FQNEAQ. The CDR3 DNA is TGTGCCAGCAGCTTCCAGACAGGGACACAAGAGACCCAGTACTTC. Its protein is CASSFQTGTQETQYF.

The chain joins TRBV7-9 to TRBJ2-5; D unresolved. The CDR3 spans 12 residues. The V end was cut by 3 bases, the J end by 5 bases, with 7 bases between. Germline V lookup: CDR1 SEHNR, CDR2 FQNEAQ (reference sequence). In DNA, the CDR3 is TGTGCCAGCAGCTTTGGGCTTGAGACCCAGTACTTC. Protein product: CASSFGLETQYF.

The rearrangement joins TRBV15 to TRBJ1-2; D is perhaps TRBD1 (5 bases). V was pared by 0 bases and J by 6 bases, with 11 bases between. The CDR3 runs 14 residues. The germline V gene encodes CDR1 LNHNV and CDR2 YYDKDF (reference sequence). DNA of the CDR3: TGTGCCACCAGCAGAGATTTAGGAGGGGATGGCTACACCTTC. Protein sequence: CATSRDLGGDGYTF.

This chain links TRBV6-5 with TRBJ2-2; D gene ambiguous. Germline lookup yields CDR1 MNHEY and CDR2 SVGAGI. This CDR3 has 14 amino acids. V gave up 4 bases and J gave up 1 base, with 7 bases separating them. The CDR3 sequence: CASSLWRNTGELFF. CDR3 nucleotide sequence: TGTGCCAGCAGTTTATGGCGGAACACCGGGGAGCTGTTTTTT.

This sequence joins TRBV20-1 and TRBJ2-2, with TRBD2 matching over 8 bases. The CDR3 extends over 14 amino acids. After removal of 6 bases from V and 4 bases from J, the junction contained 7 bases not matched to a gene. Germline V gene sequence: CDR1 DFQATT, CDR2 SNEGSKA (reference sequence). The CDR3 DNA is TGCAGTGCAACGGGACTAGGGGTCACCGGGGAGCTGTTTTTT. The encoded protein is CSATGLGVTGELFF.

V and J are TRBV20-1 and TRBJ1-4; TRBD1 is a possible D gene (6 bases). The germline CDR1 and CDR2 sequences are DFQATT and SNEGSKA (reference sequence). The CDR3 has 16 amino acids. Trimming took 0 bases from V and 5 from J, leaving 16 bases between them. The CDR3 protein is CSARDLIQGNNEKLFF. The CDR3 DNA reads as TGCAGTGCTAGAGACCTTATACAGGGTAACAATGAAAAACTGTTTTTT.